The 32 T cell receptor beta chains below were found in one sample sequenced in a study of CD8 T cells in Susac syndrome. RNA, at about 0.45 to 1 ug, was reverse transcribed with random hexamers. TCRdb itself ran the immunoSEQ multiplex PCR reads through MiXCR, one entry per CDR3 protein. The repertoire consists of fewer than 300,000 distinct CDR3 sequences, with roughly 84% occurring once and the leading ten covering 0.095% to 0.14%. Source material: CD8+ T cells from PBMCs. These receptors were collected from a human donor with multiple sclerosis.

The rearrangement uses TRBV6-1 and TRBJ2-3, with 9 bases matching TRBD2. Germline CDR1 reads MNHNS; CDR2 reads SASEGT. V lost 6 bases to trimming and J lost 2 bases; unmatched junction nucleotides: 12. This CDR3 is built from 17 residues. The CDR3 is CASRRSTTSGFTDTQYF. DNA for the CDR3: TGTGCCAGCAGGCGCTCCACGACTAGCGGATTCACAGATACGCAGTATTTT.

V usage is TRBV30 and J usage is TRBJ1-1; D not resolved. V was shortened by 3 bases and J by 6 bases, with 8 bases between the two germline ends. CDR1 GTSNPN and CDR2 SVGIG come from the germline V gene (reference sequence). This CDR3 contains 11 residues. The CDR3 protein is CAWSPGAEAFF. CDR3 nucleotide sequence: TGTGCCTGGAGCCCTGGGGCTGAAGCTTTCTTT.

The chain joins TRBV23-1 to TRBJ1-2, with a weak D call TRBD1 (5 bases). TRBV23-1 is an open reading frame whose function is uncertain. Trimming took off 4 bases at V and 3 bases at J, with 18 bases between the two ends. CDR3 length equals 16 residues. The CDR3 bases are TGCGCCAGCAGTCGACCGGGCACAGGTCGGGACTATGGCTACACCTTC. Its protein product is CASSRPGTGRDYGYTF.

This clonotype was detected a few times. The chain has TRBV10-3 and TRBJ2-7; D is possibly TRBD2 (5 bases). Trimming removed 8 bases from V and 4 bases from J, with 15 bases in between. Germline V CDR1 and CDR2: ENHRY, SYGVKD. The CDR3 totals 13 residues. The CDR3 DNA reads as TGTGCCATCCTCGAGGGAGCGGAGTACGAGCAGTACTTC. It encodes CAILEGAEYEQYF.

The V and J genes are TRBV10-3 and TRBJ2-3, with D possibly TRBD2 on 6 matching bases. Trimming shortened V by 3 bases and J by 2 bases, and 12 bases separated the two germline ends. Per the germline V gene, CDR1 is ENHRY and CDR2 is SYGVKD. CDR3 size: 15 residues. CDR3 in amino acids: CAISEVGGITDTQYF. DNA for the CDR3: TGTGCCATCAGTGAAGTGGGAGGCATCACAGATACGCAGTATTTT.

This chain connects TRBV9 to TRBJ2-1; TRBD2 is a possible D gene (6 bases). This CDR3 has 16 residues. Trimming removed 0 bases at V and 5 bases at J, with 15 bases between. Germline CDR1 is SGDLS and CDR2 is YYNGEE. CDR3 nucleotides: TGTGCCAGCAGCGTAGAAGGGACTGCGAACAACAATGAGCAGTTCTTC. Protein sequence: CASSVEGTANNNEQFF.

The rearrangement links TRBV29-1 to TRBJ1-2; D gene ambiguous. The germline V gene encodes CDR1 SQVTM and CDR2 ANQGSEA. Trimming took off 5 bases at V and 8 bases at J, with 12 bases between the two ends. The CDR3 length is 11 residues. CDR3 coding DNA: TGCAGCGTTTCGGAGGGCGGGGGCTACACCTTC. This codes for CSVSEGGGYTF.

The chain has TRBV2 and TRBJ2-1; 8 nucleotides match TRBD2. The CDR3 runs to 17 residues. J gave up 0 bases and V 5 bases, and 9 bases lay outside the gene matches. The germline V gene encodes CDR1 SNHLY and CDR2 FYNNEI. CDR3 amino acids: CASSPGTSTSSYNEQFF. CDR3 nucleotides: TGTGCCAGCAGTCCCGGGACTAGTACCAGCTCCTACAATGAGCAGTTCTTC.

The V gene is TRBV27, the J gene TRBJ2-2; D is perhaps TRBD1 (6 bases). Germline values: CDR1 MNHEY, CDR2 SMNVEV (reference sequence). Trimming removed 3 bases at V and 7 bases at J, with 12 bases between. This CDR3 contains 14 residues. CDR3 nucleotide sequence: TGTGCCAGCAGTTTGGGCAGGGGAAACGGGGAGCTGTTTTTT. Translation: CASSLGRGNGELFF.

The chain employs TRBV4-1 and TRBJ2-7; unclear D gene. Germline CDR1 MGHRA, CDR2 YSYEKL. Deletions cut 3 bases from V and 1 base from J, with 13 bases between. There are 15 residues in the CDR3. The CDR3 nucleotides read TGCGCCAGCAGCCACCGCCTGGTGGGTTCCTACGAGCAGTACTTC. It translates to CASSHRLVGSYEQYF.

The chain has TRBV7-9 and TRBJ2-1; D unresolved. V dropped 5 bases and J dropped 3 bases, with 11 bases sitting between them. The CDR3 totals 14 residues. Germline CDR1 and CDR2: SEHNR and FQNEAQ (reference sequence). The CDR3: CASSQAANYNEQFF. The CDR3 bases are TGTGCCAGCAGCCAAGCAGCAAACTACAATGAGCAGTTCTTC.

This clonotype has more than one count but fewer than ten. The V call is TRBV7-9, the J call TRBJ1-5; no clear D. CDR3 length: 14 amino acids. From germline, CDR1 is SEHNR and CDR2 FQNEAQ (reference sequence). V lost 0 bases and J lost 1, with 4 bases in between. DNA for the CDR3: TGTGCCAGCAGCTTAGCTAGCAGCAATCAGCCCCAGCATTTT. This encodes CASSLASSNQPQHF. The whole variable domain, filled in from reference TRBV7-9 and TRBJ1-5, reads DTGVSQNPRHKITKRGQNVTFRCDPISEHNRLYWYRQTLGQGPEFLTYFQNEAQLEKSRLLSDRFSAERPKGSFSTLEIQRTEQGDSAMYLCASSLASSNQPQHFGDGTRLSIL.

The chain employs TRBV6-5 and TRBJ2-2; D is undetermined. The CDR3 totals 13 residues. V lost 7 bases and J lost 0, with 6 bases in between. Germline assignment: CDR1 MNHEY and CDR2 SVGAGI. The CDR3: CASKRTNTGELFF. CDR3 bases: TGTGCCAGCAAAAGGACGAACACCGGGGAGCTGTTTTTT.

This clonotype was counted a few times. The chain has TRBV7-6 and TRBJ2-3, with 9 bases aligning to TRBD2. The ends lost 5 bases at V and 6 bases at J; junction bases unmatched: 9. This CDR3 contains 15 residues. CDR1 and CDR2 from the germline V gene are SGHVS and FNYEAQ. The CDR3 bases are TGTGCCAGCAGCCTGGCGGCGGGAGGGCCGGATACGCAGTATTTT. Translating gives CASSLAAGGPDTQYF. Full variable domain (rest looked up from reference TRBV7-6 and TRBJ2-3): GAGVSQSPRYKVTKRGQDVALRCDPISGHVSLYWYRQALGQGPEFLTYFNYEAQQDKSGLPNDRFSAERPEGSISTLTIQRTEQRDSAMYRCASSLAAGGPDTQYFGPGTRLTVL.

The gene calls are TRBV4-2 and TRBJ1-5; unclear D gene. The CDR3 has 14 residues. Germline assignment: CDR1 LGHNA and CDR2 YNFKEQ. V shed 0 bases and J shed 4 bases, with 7 bases lying between them. In DNA form, the CDR3 reads TGTGCCAGCAGCCAAGACGATGGTAATCAGCCCCAGCATTTT. This encodes CASSQDDGNQPQHF.

The rearrangement joins TRBV7-8 to TRBJ2-7, with TRBD2 matching 9 bases. Looked up from germline, CDR1 is SGHVS and CDR2 is FQNEAQ. CDR3 length: 15 amino acids. The V and J ends lost 3 bases and 7 bases, in that order; junction bases with no gene match: 10. The CDR3 nucleotides are TGTGCCAGCAGCTTGGGGCGGGAGGGCCTAGGTGAGCAGTACTTC. Translation: CASSLGREGLGEQYF.

Details on this clonotype: A junction end diverges from the germline sequence, so it may reflect a read error. The chain employs TRBV7-7 and TRBJ2-1; perhaps TRBD1 as D (5 bases). The CDR3 length is 15 residues. The V gene's germline CDR1 is SSHAT and CDR2 FNYEAQ (reference sequence). CDR3 region: CASSLRQGLYNEQFF. The CDR3 DNA follows: TGTGCTAGCAGCTTACGCCAGGGTCTATACAATGAGCAGTTCTTC.

The gene calls are TRBV12-3 or TRBV12-4 and TRBJ1-4; the D is unclear. This CDR3 has 13 residues. The V and J ends lost 3 bases and 8 bases respectively, with 10 bases between them. The CDR3 DNA sequence: TGTGCCAGCAGTTTCCGCAGGAACGAAAAACTGTTTTTT. This encodes CASSFRRNEKLFF.

This clonotype was recorded a few times. V usage is TRBV9 and J usage is TRBJ2-3; D not certain. Germline V gene sequence: CDR1 SGDLS, CDR2 YYNGEE. CDR3 size: 15 residues. Trimming pared 1 base from V and 2 bases from J, leaving 11 bases between. DNA of the CDR3: TGTGCCAGCAGCGTATGGGGTACGATCACAGATACGCAGTATTTT. Its translation is CASSVWGTITDTQYF.

V and J are TRBV6-1 and TRBJ2-7, with TRBD1 as a possible D gene (5 bases). This CDR3 has 13 residues. The germline CDR1 and CDR2 sequences are MNHNS and SASEGT. The V end lost 4 bases, the J end lost 2 bases, and 9 bases lay between the germline ends. The CDR3 bases are TGTGCCAGCAGTGCCGACAGTGCCTACGAGCAGTACTTC. Encoded protein: CASSADSAYEQYF.

The chain joins TRBV27 to TRBJ2-2; the match to TRBD2 covers 9 bases. V lost 1 base to trimming and J lost 7 bases; unmatched junction nucleotides: 7. Germline assignment: CDR1 MNHEY and CDR2 SMNVEV (reference sequence). The CDR3 length is 16 residues. For the CDR3, the DNA is TGTGCCAGCAGTTTATTGGCTAGCGGGAAAGACGGGGAGCTGTTTTTT. Translated: CASSLLASGKDGELFF.

The chain recombines TRBV9 with TRBJ1-5, with D possibly TRBD1 on 5 matching bases. The germline V gene has CDR1 SGDLS and CDR2 YYNGEE. V lost 4 bases and J lost 2, with 13 bases in between. The CDR3 totals 15 residues. This CDR3 reads CASSLGGGGNQPQHF. DNA of the CDR3: TGTGCCAGCAGCCTCGGGGGGGGTGGCAATCAGCCCCAGCATTTT.

The chain carries TRBV7-8 and TRBJ2-1; D possibly corresponds to TRBD1 (5 bases). CDR3 length: 13 amino acids. Germline CDR1 reads SGHVS; CDR2 reads FQNEAQ. Trimming took 6 bases from V and 4 from J, leaving 10 bases between them. The CDR3 bases are TGTGCCAGCAGTTGGGGCCGGTACAATGAGCAGTTCTTC. This sequence encodes CASSWGRYNEQFF.

This chain uses TRBV6-5 with TRBJ2-2; 9 bases agree with TRBD1. There are 16 residues in the CDR3. Germline V gene sequence: CDR1 MNHEY, CDR2 SVGAGI. J was trimmed by 4 bases and V by 4 bases; bases with no gene match: 7. CDR3 nucleotide sequence: TGTGCCAGCAGTTTCCGACAGGGGGGCAGCACCGGGGAGCTGTTTTTT. Translated: CASSFRQGGSTGELFF.

The chain carries TRBV19 and TRBJ1-5; 10 bases are shared with TRBD1. Per germline, CDR1 LNHDA and CDR2 SQIVND (reference sequence). V shed 7 bases, J shed 1 base, and the junction held 7 bases outside the gene matches. This CDR3 is 16 amino acids long. In DNA form, the CDR3 reads TGTGCCAGTACCCCCAAGGACAGGGGGAGCAATCAGCCCCAGCATTTT. This encodes CASTPKDRGSNQPQHF.

The chain has TRBV20-1 and TRBJ2-7, with 7 nucleotides matching TRBD2. The V gene end was trimmed by 3 bases and the J gene end by 0 bases; junction bases not matched to a gene: 2. This CDR3 is 13 amino acids long. Germline V gene lookup returns CDR1 DFQATT and CDR2 SNEGSKA (reference sequence). The CDR3 here is CSARRESSYEQYF. For the CDR3, the DNA is TGCAGTGCTAGGCGGGAGAGCTCCTACGAGCAGTACTTC.

The genes are TRBV6-6 and TRBJ1-5; D might be TRBD1 (5 bases). Trimming shortened V by 6 bases and J by 9 bases, and 12 bases separated the two germline ends. CDR1 and CDR2 (germline): MNHNY, SVGAGI (reference sequence). This CDR3 is 12 amino acids long. The DNA for the CDR3 is TGTGCCAGCAGACCCAGGGCGGGGCCCCAGCATTTT. Encoded protein: CASRPRAGPQHF.

The V gene is TRBV7-9, the J gene TRBJ1-2; possibly TRBD1 for D (6 bases). The germline CDR1 and CDR2 sequences are SEHNR and FQNEAQ (reference sequence). This CDR3 has 16 residues. Trimming removed 5 bases from V and 6 bases from J, with 22 bases in between. The CDR3 DNA follows: TGTGCCAGCAGCCCACGGTCGCTGACAGGACCGAATGGCTACACCTTC. It yields the protein CASSPRSLTGPNGYTF.

The V gene is TRBV7-9, the J gene TRBJ2-5; the match to TRBD2 covers 14 bases. The V segment lost 4 bases and the J segment 12 bases; nucleotides outside the gene matches: 4. This CDR3 contains 13 residues. CDR1 and CDR2 (germline): SEHNR, FQNEAQ (reference sequence). The CDR3 region is CASSSGTSGREYF. The CDR3 DNA is TGTGCCAGCAGCTCCGGGACTAGCGGGAGAGAGTACTTC.

The rearrangement joins TRBV4-1 to TRBJ2-2, with 13 positions matching TRBD2. The V segment lost 4 bases and the J segment 6 bases; nucleotides outside the gene matches: 2. From germline, CDR1 is MGHRA and CDR2 YSYEKL. The CDR3 is made up of 15 amino acids. CDR3 in amino acids: CASSRLAGGAGELFF. DNA for the CDR3: TGCGCCAGCAGCCGACTAGCGGGAGGAGCCGGGGAGCTGTTTTTT.

V gene TRBV15 combines with J gene TRBJ2-3; D is possibly TRBD2 (6 bases). The germline V and J ends were trimmed by 4 bases and 0 bases, with 23 bases remaining between them. The CDR3 totals 19 residues. In germline, CDR1 is LNHNV, CDR2 YYDKDF (reference sequence). The CDR3 spells CATSTSSGGSGVSTDTQYF. CDR3 coding DNA: TGTGCCACCAGCACGTCCTCTGGGGGGAGTGGCGTTAGCACAGATACGCAGTATTTT.

The table lists this clonotype with a count of one. The chain has TRBV15 and TRBJ2-2; D gene unclear. Germline lookup yields CDR1 LNHNV and CDR2 YYDKDF (reference sequence). CDR3 length equals 14 residues. Trimming took 1 base from V and 4 from J, leaving 7 bases between them. DNA of the CDR3: TGTGCCACCAGCAGAGTAGAATCCACCGGGGAGCTGTTTTTT. It yields the protein CATSRVESTGELFF.